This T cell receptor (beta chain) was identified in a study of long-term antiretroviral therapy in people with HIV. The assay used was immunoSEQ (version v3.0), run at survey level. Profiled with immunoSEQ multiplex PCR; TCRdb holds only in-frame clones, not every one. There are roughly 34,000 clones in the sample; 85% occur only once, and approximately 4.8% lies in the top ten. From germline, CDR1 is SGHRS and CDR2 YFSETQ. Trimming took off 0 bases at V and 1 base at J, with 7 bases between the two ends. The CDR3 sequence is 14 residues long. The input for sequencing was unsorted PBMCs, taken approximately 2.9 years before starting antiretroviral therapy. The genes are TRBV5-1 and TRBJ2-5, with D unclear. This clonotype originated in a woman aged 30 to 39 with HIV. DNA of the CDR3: TGCGCCAGCAGCTTGGAAAAGGGCCAAGAGACCCAGTACTTC. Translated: CASSLEKGQETQYF.